This T cell receptor (beta chain) is from a study of technical replicates of blood from several donors. V was shortened by 6 bases and J by 0 bases, with 9 bases between the two germline ends. Germline values: CDR1 MNHNY, CDR2 SVGAGI (reference sequence). The CDR3 runs 14 residues. TCRdb's copy holds only in-frame clones and misses some; the assay was immunoSEQ multiplex PCR. The sample carries 79,000 or so clones, 93% recorded once. V gene TRBV6-6 combines with J gene TRBJ1-5; D unclear. This TCR derives from a human donor in good health. The sample comprised T cells isolated from PBMCs. DNA for the CDR3: TGTGCCAGCAGACTGCCTAATAGCAATCAGCCCCAGCATTTT. Translated, it gives CASRLPNSNQPQHF.